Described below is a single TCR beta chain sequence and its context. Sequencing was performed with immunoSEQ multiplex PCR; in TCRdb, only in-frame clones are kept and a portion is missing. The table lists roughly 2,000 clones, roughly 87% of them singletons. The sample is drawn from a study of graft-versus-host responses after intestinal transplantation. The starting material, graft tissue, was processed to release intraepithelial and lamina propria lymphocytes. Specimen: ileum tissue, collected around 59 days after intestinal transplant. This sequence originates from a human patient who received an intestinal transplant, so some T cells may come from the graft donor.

CDR3 DNA sequence: TGTGCCAGCAGCCTCGGGGGGCCGACCTACGAGCAGTACTTC. Amino acid sequence: CASSLGGPTYEQYF. The chain carries TRBV27 and TRBJ2-7, with D possibly TRBD2 on 7 matching bases. The CDR3 is 14 amino acids. V lost 6 bases and J lost 2, with 14 bases in between. Germline V gene sequence: CDR1 MNHEY, CDR2 SMNVEV (reference sequence).